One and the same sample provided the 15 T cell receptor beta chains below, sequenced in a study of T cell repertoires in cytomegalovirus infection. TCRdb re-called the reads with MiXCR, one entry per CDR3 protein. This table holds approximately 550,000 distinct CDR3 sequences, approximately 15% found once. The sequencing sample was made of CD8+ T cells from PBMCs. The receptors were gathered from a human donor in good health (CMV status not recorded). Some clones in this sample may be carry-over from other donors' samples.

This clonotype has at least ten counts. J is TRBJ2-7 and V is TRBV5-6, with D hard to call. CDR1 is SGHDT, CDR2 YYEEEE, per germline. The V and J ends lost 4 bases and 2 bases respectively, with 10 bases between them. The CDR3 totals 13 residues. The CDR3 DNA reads TGTGCCAGCAGCCCAGACGAAGCCTACGAGCAGTACTTC. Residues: CASSPDEAYEQYF.

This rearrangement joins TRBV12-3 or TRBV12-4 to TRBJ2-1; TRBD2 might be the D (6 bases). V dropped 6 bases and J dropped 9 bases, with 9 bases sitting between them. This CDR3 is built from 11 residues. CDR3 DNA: TGTGCCAGCAGCCGGGACTTTGAGCAGTTCTTC. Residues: CASSRDFEQFF.

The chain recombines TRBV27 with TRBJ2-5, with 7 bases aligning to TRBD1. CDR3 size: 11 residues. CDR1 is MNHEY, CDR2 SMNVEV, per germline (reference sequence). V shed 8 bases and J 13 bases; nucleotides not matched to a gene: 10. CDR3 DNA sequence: TGTGCCAGCCAGGGTATGGGACAGCCGTACTTC. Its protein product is CASQGMGQPYF.

This CDR3 is CSARERDHQETQYF. In DNA form, the CDR3 reads TGCAGTGCTAGAGAGCGGGATCACCAAGAGACCCAGTACTTC. The rearrangement joins TRBV20-1 to TRBJ2-5; TRBD2 might be the D (6 bases). V was shortened by 0 bases and J by 0 bases, with 8 bases between the two germline ends. This CDR3 has 14 amino acids. Germline V gene lookup returns CDR1 DFQATT and CDR2 SNEGSKA (reference sequence).

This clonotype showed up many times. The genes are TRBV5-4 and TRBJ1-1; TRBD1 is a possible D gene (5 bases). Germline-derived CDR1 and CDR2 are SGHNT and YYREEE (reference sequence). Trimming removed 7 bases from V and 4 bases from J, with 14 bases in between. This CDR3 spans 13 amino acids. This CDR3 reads CASGTREGTEAFF. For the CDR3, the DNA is TGTGCCAGCGGGACCCGGGAGGGCACTGAAGCTTTCTTT.

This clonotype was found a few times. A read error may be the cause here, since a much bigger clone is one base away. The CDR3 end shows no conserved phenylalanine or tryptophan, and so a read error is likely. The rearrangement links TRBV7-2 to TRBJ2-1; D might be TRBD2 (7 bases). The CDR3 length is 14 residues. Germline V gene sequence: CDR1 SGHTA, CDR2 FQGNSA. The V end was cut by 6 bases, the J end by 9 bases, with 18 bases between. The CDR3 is CASRPRRGGSEQFL. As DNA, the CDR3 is TGTGCCAGCAGACCCAGGAGGGGGGGCAGTGAGCAGTTCTTA.

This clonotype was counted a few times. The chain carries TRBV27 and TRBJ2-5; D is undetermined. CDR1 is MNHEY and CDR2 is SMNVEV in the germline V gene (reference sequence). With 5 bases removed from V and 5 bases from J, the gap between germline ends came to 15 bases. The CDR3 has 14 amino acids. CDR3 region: CASSPIRSSETQYF. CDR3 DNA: TGTGCCAGCAGTCCGATCCGAAGTTCGGAGACCCAGTACTTC.

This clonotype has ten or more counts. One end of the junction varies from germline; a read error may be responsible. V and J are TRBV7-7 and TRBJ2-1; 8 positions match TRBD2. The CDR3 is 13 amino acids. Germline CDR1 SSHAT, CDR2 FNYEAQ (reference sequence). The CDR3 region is CASSFLAGDEQFF. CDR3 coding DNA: TGTGCTAGCAGCTTCCTAGCGGGTGATGAGCAGTTCTTC.

This CDR3 reads CAISGTGDNQPQHF. CDR3 coding DNA: TGTGCCATCAGCGGGACAGGGGACAATCAGCCCCAGCATTTT. The chain has TRBV10-3 and TRBJ1-5; TRBD1 agrees at 10 bases. Germline V lookup: CDR1 ENHRY, CDR2 SYGVKD. This CDR3 is built from 14 residues. V lost 6 bases, J lost 3 bases, and 2 bases stayed unmatched.

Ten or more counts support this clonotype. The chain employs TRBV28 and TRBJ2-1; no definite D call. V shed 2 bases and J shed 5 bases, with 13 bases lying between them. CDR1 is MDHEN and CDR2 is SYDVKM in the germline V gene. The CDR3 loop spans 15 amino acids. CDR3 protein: CASSLGASRDNEQFF. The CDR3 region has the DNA TGTGCCAGCAGTTTAGGAGCCTCCAGAGACAATGAGCAGTTCTTC.

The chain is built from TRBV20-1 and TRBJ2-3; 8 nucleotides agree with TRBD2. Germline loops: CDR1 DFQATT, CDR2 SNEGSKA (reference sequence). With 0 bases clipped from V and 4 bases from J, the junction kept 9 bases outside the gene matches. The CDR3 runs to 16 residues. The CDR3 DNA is TGCAGTGCTAGAGACGGTTGGCGGGGGGATTCAGATACGCAGTATTTT. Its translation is CSARDGWRGDSDTQYF.

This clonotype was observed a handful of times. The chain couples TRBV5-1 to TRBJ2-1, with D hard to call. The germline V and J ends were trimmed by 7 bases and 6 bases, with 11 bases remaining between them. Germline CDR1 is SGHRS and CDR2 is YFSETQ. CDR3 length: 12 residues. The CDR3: CASFGNLNEQFF. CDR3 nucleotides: TGCGCCAGCTTTGGGAACCTCAATGAGCAGTTCTTC.

DNA for the CDR3: TGTGCCGCTCTACAGAGCTCCTACAATGAGCAGTTCTTC. Translating it yields CAALQSSYNEQFF. The chain uses TRBV2 and TRBJ2-1; D is undetermined. The germline CDR1 and CDR2 sequences are SNHLY and FYNNEI. The CDR3 contains 13 residues. V lost 11 bases and J 0 bases, leaving 11 bases between the germline ends.

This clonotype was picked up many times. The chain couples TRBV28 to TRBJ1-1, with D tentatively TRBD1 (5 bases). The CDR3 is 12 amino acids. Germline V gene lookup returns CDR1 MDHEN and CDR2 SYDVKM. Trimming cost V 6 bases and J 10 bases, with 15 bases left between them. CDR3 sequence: CASRPRGGRAFF. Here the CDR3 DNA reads TGTGCCAGCAGACCACGGGGGGGTAGAGCTTTCTTT.

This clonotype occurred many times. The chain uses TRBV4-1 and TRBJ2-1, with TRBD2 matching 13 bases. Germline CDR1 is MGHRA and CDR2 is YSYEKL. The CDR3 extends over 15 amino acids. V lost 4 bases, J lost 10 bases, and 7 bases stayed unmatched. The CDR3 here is CASSPGLAGEEEQFF. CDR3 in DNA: TGCGCCAGCAGCCCCGGACTAGCGGGAGAGGAAGAGCAGTTCTTC.